This T cell receptor (beta chain) emerged from a study of shared clonotypes between healthy human individuals. TCRdb keeps only in-frame clones here, not all; method: immunoSEQ multiplex PCR. The sample lists about 1.5 million clones, approximately 98% occurring once. Trimming left V 1 base short and J 1 base short, with 7 bases between. This CDR3 has 13 residues. Looked up from germline, CDR1 is GTSNPN and CDR2 is SVGIG (reference sequence). Of note for this clone: No antigen is known for it.

A split of CD4+ cells into CD45RA+ naive and CD45RA-negative memory subsets was performed. Broader study findings: Several donors held around 5% of naive CD4 clonotypes in common.

Material: naive CD4+ T cells sorted from blood. Subset noted: CD45RA+ positively selected. The clonotype comes from a man aged 25-45 years in good health. This chain connects TRBV30 to TRBJ1-1; no firm D call. CDR3: CAWSAGENTEAFF. CDR3 bases: TGTGCCTGGAGTGCCGGGGAGAACACTGAAGCTTTCTTT.